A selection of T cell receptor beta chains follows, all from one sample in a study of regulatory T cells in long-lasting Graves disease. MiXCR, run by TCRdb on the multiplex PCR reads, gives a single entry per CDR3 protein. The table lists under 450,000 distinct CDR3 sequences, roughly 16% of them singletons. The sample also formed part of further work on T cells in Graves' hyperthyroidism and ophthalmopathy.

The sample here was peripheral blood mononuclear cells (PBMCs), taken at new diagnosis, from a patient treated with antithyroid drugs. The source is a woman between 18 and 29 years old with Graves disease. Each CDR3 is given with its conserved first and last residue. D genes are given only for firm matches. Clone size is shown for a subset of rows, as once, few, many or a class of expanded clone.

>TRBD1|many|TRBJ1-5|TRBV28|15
CASSLPTGPNQPQHF
TGTGCCAGCAGCCTTCCGACAGGGCCAAATCAGCCCCAGCATTTT
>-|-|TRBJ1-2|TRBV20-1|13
CSARGTDHYGYTF
TGCAGTGCTAGGGGAACTGACCACTATGGCTACACCTTC
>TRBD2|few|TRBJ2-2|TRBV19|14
CASRLAAVVGELFF
TGTGCCAGTCGACTAGCGGCAGTCGTCGGGGAGCTGTTTTTT
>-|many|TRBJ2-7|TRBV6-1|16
CASSENWTDRIHEQYF
TGTGCCAGCAGTGAAAATTGGACAGATCGGATACACGAGCAGTACTTC
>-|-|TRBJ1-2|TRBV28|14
CASSFLKGGRGYTF
TGTGCCAGCAGTTTCCTTAAGGGGGGGCGAGGTTACACCTTC
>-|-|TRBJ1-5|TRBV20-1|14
CSASLGTSNQPQHF
TGCAGTGCTAGTTTGGGGACTAGCAATCAGCCCCAGCATTTT
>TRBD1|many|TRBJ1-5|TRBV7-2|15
CASSRTGGVTQPQHF
TGTGCCAGCAGCCGGACAGGCGGGGTAACTCAGCCCCAGCATTTT
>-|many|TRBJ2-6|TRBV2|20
CASRDENGRPIGAGANVLTF
TGTGCCAGCAGGGACGAGAACGGACGCCCAATAGGAGCTGGGGCCAACGTCCTGACTTTC
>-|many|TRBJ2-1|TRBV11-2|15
CASSLVWSDNNEQFF
TGTGCCAGCAGCTTAGTATGGTCAGACAACAATGAGCAGTTCTTC
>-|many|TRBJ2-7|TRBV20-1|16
CSARGRTVRSSYEQYF
TGCAGTGCTAGGGGGCGGACAGTTAGGAGCTCCTACGAGCAGTACTTC
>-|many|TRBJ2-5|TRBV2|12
CASSDNGETQYF
TGTGCCAGCAGTGATAATGGGGAGACCCAGTACTTC
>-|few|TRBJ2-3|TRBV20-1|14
CSARAAGSTDTQYF
TGCAGTGCTAGAGCAGCGGGTAGCACAGATACGCAGTATTTT
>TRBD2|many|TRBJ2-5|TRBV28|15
CASSYSGGARETQYF
TGTGCCAGCAGTTATAGCGGGGGGGCCCGGGAGACCCAGTACTTC
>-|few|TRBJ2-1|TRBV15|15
CATSRDPPTREEQFF
TGTGCCACCAGCAGAGATCCCCCGACCAGGGAGGAACAGTTCTTC
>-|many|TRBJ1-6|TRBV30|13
CAWTQGTGSPLHF
TGTGCCTGGACGCAGGGAACAGGCTCACCCCTCCACTTT
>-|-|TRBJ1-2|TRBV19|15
CASSAWTRAGDGYTF
TGTGCCAGTAGTGCCTGGACACGGGCTGGGGATGGCTACACCTTC
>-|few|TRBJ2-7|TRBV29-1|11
CSARVGGEQYF
TGCAGCGCCAGGGTGGGGGGCGAGCAGTACTTC
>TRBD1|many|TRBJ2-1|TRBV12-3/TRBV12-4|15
CASSPETGVRNEQFF
TGTGCCAGCAGTCCCGAGACAGGGGTACGTAATGAGCAGTTCTTC
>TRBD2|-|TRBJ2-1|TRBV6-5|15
CASSYVGLADNEQFF
TGTGCCAGCAGTTACGTGGGACTAGCGGATAATGAGCAGTTCTTC
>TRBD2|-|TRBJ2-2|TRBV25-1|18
CASSGLGLAGGSTGELFF
TGTGCCAGCAGTGGCCTGGGACTAGCGGGAGGGAGCACCGGGGAGCTGTTTTTT
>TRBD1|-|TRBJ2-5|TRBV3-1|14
CASSPRTGSETQYF
TGTGCCAGCAGCCCCCGGACAGGGAGTGAGACCCAGTACTTC
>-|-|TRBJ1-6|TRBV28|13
CASNTGGNSPLHF
TGTGCCAGCAATACGGGCGGGAATTCACCCCTCCACTTT
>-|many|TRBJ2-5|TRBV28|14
CASSLITDQETQYF
TGTGCCAGCAGTTTAATCACGGATCAAGAGACCCAGTACTTC
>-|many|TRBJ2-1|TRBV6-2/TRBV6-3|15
CASSYISSSYNEQFF
TGTGCCAGCAGTTACATCAGTAGCTCCTACAATGAGCAGTTCTTC
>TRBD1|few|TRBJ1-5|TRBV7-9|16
CASSPRDRGDNQPQHF
TGTGCCAGCAGCCCCCGGGACAGGGGGGACAATCAGCCCCAGCATTTT
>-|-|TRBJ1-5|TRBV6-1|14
CASRLTVSDQPQHF
TGTGCCAGCAGACTAACAGTTAGCGATCAGCCCCAGCATTTT
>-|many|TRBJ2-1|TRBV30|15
CAWSVGDLSYNEQFF
TGTGCCTGGAGTGTAGGGGATCTCTCCTACAATGAGCAGTTCTTC
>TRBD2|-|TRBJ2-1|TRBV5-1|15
CASSLRSGTRHEQFF
TGCGCCAGCAGCTTGAGGTCCGGGACTAGGCATGAGCAGTTCTTC
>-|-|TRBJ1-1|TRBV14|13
CASSLVVWAEAFF
TGTGCCAGCAGCCTCGTGGTCTGGGCTGAAGCTTTCTTT
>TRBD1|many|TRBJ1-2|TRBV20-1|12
CSARTGNYGYTF
TGCAGTGCTAGGACAGGGAACTATGGCTACACCTTC
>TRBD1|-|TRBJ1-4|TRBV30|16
CAWGHPGQGLNEKLFF
TGTGCCTGGGGTCACCCGGGACAGGGGCTCAATGAAAAACTGTTTTTT
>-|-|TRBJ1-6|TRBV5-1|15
CASSPALQGNSPLHF
TGCGCCAGCAGCCCGGCCCTGCAGGGTAATTCACCCCTCCACTTT
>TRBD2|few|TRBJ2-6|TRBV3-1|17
CASSRSSGGAGANVLTF
TGTGCCAGCAGCCGTTCTAGCGGGGGGGCGGGGGCCAACGTCCTGACTTTC
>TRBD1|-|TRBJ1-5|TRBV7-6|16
CASSPYPTGGNQPQHF
TGTGCCAGCAGCCCCTATCCGACAGGGGGAAATCAGCCCCAGCATTTT
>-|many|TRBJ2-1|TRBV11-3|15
CASSFIGQAYNEQFF
TGTGCCAGCAGCTTCATAGGGCAGGCATACAATGAGCAGTTCTTC
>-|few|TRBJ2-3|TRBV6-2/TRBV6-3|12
CASSGSADTQYF
TGTGCCAGCAGCGGTTCAGCCGATACGCAGTATTTT
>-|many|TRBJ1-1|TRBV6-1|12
CASSETRAKAFF
TGTGCCAGCAGTGAAACAAGGGCGAAAGCTTTCTTT
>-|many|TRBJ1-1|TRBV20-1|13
CAKTPPGDLRAFF
TGCGCCAAAACCCCTCCAGGGGATTTGAGAGCTTTCTTT
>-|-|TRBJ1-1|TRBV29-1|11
CSVEGFTEAFF
TGCAGCGTTGAAGGGTTCACTGAAGCTTTCTTT
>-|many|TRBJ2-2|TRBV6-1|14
CAISGEHVTGELFF
TGTGCCATCTCGGGAGAACACGTCACCGGGGAGCTGTTTTTT